What follows are 9 T cell receptor beta chains derived from one specimen sequenced in a study of blood T cell repertoires in COVID-19. Produced via immunoSEQ multiplex PCR; TCRdb's table is partial and in-frame only. The data contain about 260,000 clones, around 87% of them singletons. The sequenced material came from peripheral blood. The receptors originated from a man aged 18 to 30 with active or convalescent COVID-19.

V is TRBV29-1 and J is TRBJ1-1; D unresolved. Germline CDR1 and CDR2: SQVTM and ANQGSEA. The CDR3 has 12 residues. Trimming took 6 bases from V and 1 from J, leaving 9 bases between them. The CDR3 DNA follows: TGCAGCGTCGGGGTTGGGAACACTGAAGCTTTCTTT. Protein: CSVGVGNTEAFF.

The rearrangement joins TRBV29-1 to TRBJ2-5; a possible D gene is TRBD1 (6 bases). Trimming removed 4 bases at V and 7 bases at J, with 19 bases between. The CDR3 contains 14 residues. CDR1 is SQVTM, CDR2 ANQGSEA, per germline. The CDR3 region is CSVGRESLGGTQYF. The CDR3 DNA reads TGCAGCGTTGGGAGAGAGTCCCTAGGGGGGACCCAGTACTTC.

This clone was counted ten times or more. The V gene is TRBV30, the J gene TRBJ2-2, with D hard to call. Germline loops: CDR1 GTSNPN, CDR2 SVGIG (reference sequence). V lost 2 bases and J lost 0, with 10 bases in between. This CDR3 is 15 amino acids long. The CDR3 DNA reads as TGTGCCTGGAGTCGCCTCGGAGCGAACACCGGGGAGCTGTTTTTT. As protein: CAWSRLGANTGELFF.

The chain recombines TRBV30 with TRBJ1-2; D is unclear. V was cut by 5 bases and J by 2 bases, with 15 bases left in between. This CDR3 is built from 14 residues. Germline values: CDR1 GTSNPN, CDR2 SVGIG (reference sequence). The CDR3 coding sequence is TGTGCCTGGTTTCCCCCCGAGAAGAACTATGGCTACACCTTC. Translating it yields CAWFPPEKNYGYTF.

The J gene is TRBJ2-7, the V gene TRBV28, with a tentative D call TRBD1 (5 bases). Trimming removed 3 bases from V and 1 base from J, with 10 bases in between. Germline assignment: CDR1 MDHEN and CDR2 SYDVKM. The CDR3 is 14 amino acids. The CDR3 here is CASSLLRESYEQYF. CDR3 in DNA: TGTGCCAGCAGTTTGCTCAGGGAATCCTACGAGCAGTACTTC.

This chain connects TRBV7-9 to TRBJ1-2, with D perhaps matching TRBD1 (5 bases). The germline gives CDR1 SEHNR, CDR2 FQNEAQ (reference sequence). The CDR3 covers 17 residues. V lost 5 bases and J 4 bases, leaving 23 bases between the germline ends. As DNA, the CDR3 is TGTGCCAGCAGCGCCGACAGCTACGACCCTCACTTCTATGGCTACACCTTC. This translates into CASSADSYDPHFYGYTF. Together with reference TRBV7-9 and TRBJ1-2, the CDR3 gives the full variable domain: DTGVSQNPRHKITKRGQNVTFRCDPISEHNRLYWYRQTLGQGPEFLTYFQNEAQLEKSRLLSDRFSAERPKGSFSTLEIQRTEQGDSAMYLCASSADSYDPHFYGYTFGSGTRLTVV.

V and J are TRBV5-6 and TRBJ1-1, with D possibly matching TRBD1 (5 bases). CDR1 is SGHDT, CDR2 YYEEEE, per germline. This CDR3 is built from 13 residues. Between the trimmed V and J ends, which lost 1 base and 1 base, there was a span of 5 bases. CDR3 amino acids: CASSLRGNTEAFF. As DNA, the CDR3 is TGTGCCAGCAGCTTGAGGGGGAACACTGAAGCTTTCTTT.

The gene calls are TRBV28 and TRBJ1-1; 7 bases fit TRBD1. The length of the CDR3 is 13 residues. CDR1 is MDHEN, CDR2 SYDVKM, per germline. The ends lost 8 bases at V and 3 bases at J; junction bases unmatched: 6. The CDR3 DNA reads as TGTGCCAGCTCCAGGGGGAGGCACACTGAAGCTTTCTTT. Its translation is CASSRGRHTEAFF.

The V gene is TRBV28, the J gene TRBJ1-2; D is uncertain. The germline V gene encodes CDR1 MDHEN and CDR2 SYDVKM. The V and J ends lost 6 bases and 8 bases respectively, with 16 bases between them. The CDR3 consists of 13 residues. The CDR3 sequence is CASSPLTLGGYTF. CDR3 bases: TGTGCCAGCAGCCCCCTCACCCTAGGCGGCTACACCTTC.